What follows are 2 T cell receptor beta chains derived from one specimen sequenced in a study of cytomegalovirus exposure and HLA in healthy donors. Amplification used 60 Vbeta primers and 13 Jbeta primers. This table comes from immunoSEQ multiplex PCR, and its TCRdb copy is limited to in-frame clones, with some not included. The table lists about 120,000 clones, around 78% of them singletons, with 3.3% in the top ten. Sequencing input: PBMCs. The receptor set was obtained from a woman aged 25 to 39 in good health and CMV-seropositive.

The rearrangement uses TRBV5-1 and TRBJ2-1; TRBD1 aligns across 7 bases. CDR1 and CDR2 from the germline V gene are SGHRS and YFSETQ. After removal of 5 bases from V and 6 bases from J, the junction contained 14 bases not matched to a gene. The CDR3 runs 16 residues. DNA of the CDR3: TGCGCCAGCAGACGTACTCCGGGACAGCCATTCAATGAGCAGTTCTTC. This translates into CASRRTPGQPFNEQFF.

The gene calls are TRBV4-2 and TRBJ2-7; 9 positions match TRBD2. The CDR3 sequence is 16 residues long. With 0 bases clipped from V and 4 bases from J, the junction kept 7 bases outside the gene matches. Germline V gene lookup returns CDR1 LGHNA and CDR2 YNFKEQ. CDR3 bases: TGTGCCAGCAGCCAAGACTTGAGGAGCGGGGGGTACGAGCAGTACTTC. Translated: CASSQDLRSGGYEQYF.